Sequencing of this T cell receptor beta chain was carried out in a study of cytomegalovirus exposure and HLA in healthy donors. This CDR3 has 10 amino acids. The germline V gene has CDR1 SQVTM and CDR2 ANQGSEA. V lost 5 bases, J lost 3 bases, and 2 bases lay in between. In the PCR, 60 Vbeta and 13 Jbeta primers were used. Some clones are missing from TCRdb's copy, which holds only in-frame ones; the method was immunoSEQ multiplex PCR. The sample shows tens of thousands of clones, roughly 70% of them seen only once. The chain employs TRBV29-1 and TRBJ2-1; D is unresolved. The TCR comes from a man aged 45-65 years in good health and CMV-seropositive. The sequencing sample was made of PBMCs. Here the CDR3 reads CSVRYNEQFF. CDR3 sequence (DNA): TGCAGCGTTCGCTACAATGAGCAGTTCTTC.